This record looks at one TCR beta chain sequence and its context. Multiplex touch-down PCR with TRB-A/B primers amplified rearranged V-D-J TRB sequences. TCRdb redid the calling of the multiplex PCR reads with MiXCR, one entry per CDR3 protein. The sample has around 16,000 distinct CDR3 sequences, approximately 46% seen once. The sample is drawn from a study of T cell repertoires in aging, cancer and after chemotherapy. Germline values: CDR1 MNHNS, CDR2 SASEGT. The CDR3 has 14 residues. With V trimmed by 7 bases and J by 0 bases, 6 bases remained unmatched. Amplification of TCR beta used genomic DNA extracted from peripheral blood.

The sequenced sample consisted of blood. The clonotype was recovered from a human donor in good health. This sequence joins TRBV6-1 and TRBJ2-7; 7 nucleotides match TRBD2. The CDR3 region is CASTSGGISYEQYF. In DNA form, the CDR3 reads TGTGCCAGCACGTCCGGGGGGATCTCCTACGAGCAGTACTTC.